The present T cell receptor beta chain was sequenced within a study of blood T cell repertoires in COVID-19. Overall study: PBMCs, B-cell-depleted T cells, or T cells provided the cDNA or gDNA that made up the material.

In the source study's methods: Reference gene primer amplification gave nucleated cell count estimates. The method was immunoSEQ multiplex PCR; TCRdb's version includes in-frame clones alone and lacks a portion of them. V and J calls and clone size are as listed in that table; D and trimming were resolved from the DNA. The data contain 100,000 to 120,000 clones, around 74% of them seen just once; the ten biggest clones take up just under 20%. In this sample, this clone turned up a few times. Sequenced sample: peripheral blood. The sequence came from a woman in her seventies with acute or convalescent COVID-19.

In DNA, the CDR3 is TGTGCCATCGGCAGGAAAGAGACCCAGTACTTC. Encoded protein: CAIGRKETQYF. J is TRBJ2-5 and V is TRBV10-3; D ambiguous. This CDR3 comprises 11 residues. Germline V lookup: CDR1 ENHRY, CDR2 SYGVKD. V dropped 8 bases and J dropped 3 bases, with 7 bases sitting between them.